This T cell receptor (beta chain) was sequenced for a study of CD8 T cells in ankylosing spondylitis. Whole-study findings and limits: Disease-linked clones bore a CD8+ phenotype, appearing relatively rarely in peripheral blood. Characteristic, it appeared, of ankylosing spondylitis blood was a TCR beta motif of several highly homologous variants.

This CDR3 is 13 amino acids long. V lost 6 bases to trimming and J lost 12 bases; unmatched junction nucleotides: 3. It was by quantitative 5'-RACE with molecular barcodes that TCR beta libraries were made. A single record per CDR3 protein comes from TCRdb applying MiXCR to the 5' RACE reads. The sample records approximately 240,000 distinct CDR3 sequences, 20% to 30% being singletons. At least ten counts were recorded for this clonotype. Its antigen is undetermined. J is TRBJ2-1 and V is TRBV12-3 or TRBV12-4; TRBD2 aligns across 15 bases. Sequencing input: blood, either unsorted or a sorted T cell fraction (not recorded which). This receptor was obtained from a male donor with ankylosing spondylitis or in good health (not recorded which). The CDR3 region is CASRMGLAGGQFF. The CDR3 DNA is TGTGCCAGCAGGATGGGACTAGCGGGGGGGCAGTTCTTC.